This T cell receptor beta chain was sequenced in a study of CD8 T cells in Susac syndrome. Sequencing of TCR beta, carried out with a high-throughput approach, was applied to CD8+ and CD4+ T cells from the blood. Included as multiple sclerosis controls were treatment-naive patients who had stable or active relapsing-remitting disease. TEMRA cells were FACS-enriched, while CD8+ and CD4+ T cells were negatively isolated. CDR1 and CDR2 from the germline V gene are SGHKS and YYEKEE (reference sequence). The CDR3 totals 14 residues. V lost 7 bases, J lost 6 bases, and 8 bases stayed unmatched. Random-hexamer reverse transcription was applied to 0.5 to 1 ug RNA. Across 54 Vbeta and 13 Jbeta, immunoSEQ multiplex PCR amplified TCR beta CDR3. MiXCR, run by TCRdb on the immunoSEQ multiplex PCR reads, gives a single entry per CDR3 protein. The table shows about 130,000 distinct CDR3 sequences, with under 95% occurring only once.

In its sample, this clonotype was seen once. Specimen: CD8+ T cells from PBMCs. V gene TRBV5-5 combines with J gene TRBJ2-7; 12 nucleotides line up with TRBD2. This receptor was identified in a human donor with multiple sclerosis. This chain's CDR3 is CASLSTSGSPEQYF. CDR3 bases: TGTGCCAGCCTCTCGACTAGCGGGAGTCCCGAGCAGTACTTC.